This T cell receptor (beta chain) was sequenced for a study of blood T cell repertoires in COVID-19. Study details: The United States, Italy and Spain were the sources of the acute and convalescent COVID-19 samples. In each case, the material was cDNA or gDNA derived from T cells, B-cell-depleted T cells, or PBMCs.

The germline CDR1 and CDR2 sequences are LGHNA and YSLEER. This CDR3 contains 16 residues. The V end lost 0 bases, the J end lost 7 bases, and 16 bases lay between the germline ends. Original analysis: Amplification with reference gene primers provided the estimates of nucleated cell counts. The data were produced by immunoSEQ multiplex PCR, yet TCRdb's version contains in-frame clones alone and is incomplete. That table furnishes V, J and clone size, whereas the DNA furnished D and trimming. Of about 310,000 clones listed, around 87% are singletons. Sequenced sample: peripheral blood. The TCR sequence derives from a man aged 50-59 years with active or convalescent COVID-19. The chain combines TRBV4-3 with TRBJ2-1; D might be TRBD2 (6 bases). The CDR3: CASSQEGVLAVNEQFF. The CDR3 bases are TGCGCCAGCAGCCAAGAAGGGGTGTTAGCGGTAAATGAGCAGTTCTTC.